Listed here are 28 T cell receptor beta chains from one sample, sequenced in a study of post-analysis software for immune sequencing data. Their antigen targets remain unknown. Study findings and constraints: About 5 TRBV segments occurring more often in patients than controls included TRBV5-6, TRBV5-1 and TRBV20-1.

Researchers reported that TCR beta cDNA libraries carried unique molecular identifiers. MiXCR, applied by TCRdb to the PCR reads, yields one record per CDR3 protein. The table has roughly 730,000 distinct CDR3 sequences, about 27% seen once. The sequenced sample consisted of blood. These receptors were collected from a girl aged 5-17 years with multiple sclerosis.

This chain joins TRBV7-2 and TRBJ2-7; 7 positions agree with TRBD1. V trimming: 5 bases; J trimming: 3 bases; junction bases outside the gene matches: 7. CDR3 length equals 14 residues. The germline V gene encodes CDR1 SGHTA and CDR2 FQGNSA. The CDR3 bases are TGTGCCAGCAGCCCAGGGGGAATTTTCTACGAGCAGTACTTC. Residues: CASSPGGIFYEQYF.

This clonotype was observed a few times. The rearrangement links TRBV20-1 to TRBJ2-3, with 10 bases aligning to TRBD1. The CDR3 totals 14 residues. Germline assignment: CDR1 DFQATT and CDR2 SNEGSKA (reference sequence). V lost 6 bases, J lost 3 bases, and 6 bases stayed unmatched. The CDR3 nucleotides are TGCAGTGCCACCCGGGACAGGGGAACAGATACGCAGTATTTT. Its translation is CSATRDRGTDTQYF.

The chain combines TRBV20-1 with TRBJ1-5; TRBD1 might be the D (5 bases). The CDR3 totals 14 residues. Trimming pared 6 bases from V and 0 bases from J, leaving 12 bases between. In germline, CDR1 is DFQATT, CDR2 SNEGSKA (reference sequence). CDR3 coding DNA: TGCAGTGCGCAGGGACTGCTTAGCAATCAGCCCCAGCATTTT. As protein: CSAQGLLSNQPQHF.

J is TRBJ1-1 and V is TRBV24-1; the D gene is possibly TRBD1 (6 bases). Germline CDR1 is KGHDR and CDR2 is SFDVKD. Trimming removed 2 bases from V and 1 base from J, with 10 bases in between. The CDR3 length is 15 residues. The CDR3 DNA reads TGTGCCACCAGTGATTCGGACAGACCGAACACTGAAGCTTTCTTT. Translating gives CATSDSDRPNTEAFF.

This clonotype has more than one count but fewer than ten. This rearrangement joins TRBV12-3 or TRBV12-4 to TRBJ1-6, with a possible D match to TRBD1 (5 bases). V was pared by 1 base and J by 7 bases, with 11 bases between. The CDR3 runs 15 residues. The CDR3 nucleotides read TGTGCCAGCAGTTTAGGGACACGGTGGAATTCACCCCTCCACTTT. Translating gives CASSLGTRWNSPLHF.

In this sample, this clonotype turned up a few times. The rearrangement uses TRBV4-3 and TRBJ2-1; maybe TRBD2 (6 bases). The germline V and J ends were trimmed by 3 bases and 10 bases, with 19 bases remaining between them. This CDR3 is 15 amino acids long. From germline, CDR1 is LGHNA and CDR2 YSLEER. The CDR3 region is CASSQFGTPQSEQFF. Here the CDR3 DNA reads TGCGCCAGCAGCCAGTTCGGGACTCCTCAATCGGAGCAGTTCTTC.

The V gene is TRBV27, the J gene TRBJ2-1; 13 bases agree with TRBD2. Unmatched junction bases numbered 6, after V lost 1 base and J lost 9 bases. The CDR3 sequence is 16 residues long. Germline-derived CDR1 and CDR2 are MNHEY and SMNVEV (reference sequence). CDR3 bases: TGTGCCAGCAGTTTATTAGGGACTAGCGGGGCCGGTGAGCAGTTCTTC. This codes for CASSLLGTSGAGEQFF.

Remarks on this clonotype: A much more abundant neighbour one base away suggests this may be a read error. V gene TRBV9 combines with J gene TRBJ1-6; maybe TRBD1 (6 bases). The length of the CDR3 is 13 residues. Germline V gives CDR1 SGDLS, CDR2 YYNGEE. CDR3 in DNA: TGTGCCGGCAGCGTAGAGGGGGGCTCACCCCTCCACTTT. Translation gives CAGSVEGGSPLHF. Together with reference TRBV9 and TRBJ1-6, the CDR3 gives the full variable domain: DSGVTQTPKHLITATGQRVTLRCSPRSGDLSVYWYQQSLDQGLQFLIQYYNGEERAKGNILERFSAQQFPDLHSELNLSSLELGDSALYFCAGSVEGGSPLHFGNGTRLTVT.

On this clonotype: Compared with germline, one end of the junction differs, possibly owing to a read error. V usage is TRBV20-1 and J usage is TRBJ2-6; possible D gene TRBD1, 5 bases. This CDR3 has 13 amino acids. Germline V gene lookup returns CDR1 DFQATT and CDR2 SNEGSKA (reference sequence). The CDR3 spells CSAGDSGTNVLTF. The CDR3 DNA follows: TGCAGTGCTGGAGATTCAGGGACCAACGTCCTGACTTTC.

The chain joins TRBV7-8 to TRBJ2-7; D is perhaps TRBD1 or TRBD2 (5 bases each). Germline CDR1 is SGHVS and CDR2 is FQNEAQ. The V gene lost 5 bases and the J gene lost 7 bases, with 24 bases spanning the gap. This CDR3 has 16 residues. CDR3 bases: TGTGCCAGCAGCATACTAGGGACGGGGATGAGGAAAGAGCAGTACTTC. This encodes CASSILGTGMRKEQYF.

This clonotype turned up a few times. The chain joins TRBV20-1 to TRBJ1-1; TRBD1 matches at 8 bases. Germline CDR1 reads DFQATT; CDR2 reads SNEGSKA (reference sequence). The CDR3 has 13 residues. J was trimmed by 6 bases and V by 2 bases; bases with no gene match: 5. This CDR3 reads CSARSGGASEAFF. The CDR3 DNA reads as TGCAGTGCTAGATCAGGGGGCGCGTCTGAAGCTTTCTTT.

This chain links TRBV7-2 with TRBJ1-2, with a possible D match to TRBD1 (5 bases). The CDR3 loop spans 16 amino acids. Trimming stripped 5 bases from V and 5 bases from J, with 21 bases between. Per germline, CDR1 SGHTA and CDR2 FQGNSA. CDR3 in amino acids: CTSSPQGANKRYGYTF. CDR3 in DNA: TGTACCAGCAGCCCCCAGGGAGCAAATAAGAGATATGGCTACACCTTC.

This sequence joins TRBV20-1 and TRBJ1-2, with D hard to call. V was cut by 3 bases and J by 10 bases, with 12 bases left in between. Germline V gene lookup returns CDR1 DFQATT and CDR2 SNEGSKA (reference sequence). The CDR3 totals 11 residues. The CDR3 DNA sequence: TGCAGTGCTAGGGCCCAGTTATTCTACACCTTC. It yields the protein CSARAQLFYTF.

This chain uses TRBV29-1 with TRBJ2-3; D is unclear. Per germline, CDR1 SQVTM and CDR2 ANQGSEA. Trimming removed 6 bases at V and 14 bases at J, with 18 bases between. CDR3 length equals 11 residues. CDR3 sequence reads: CSVGNNEKLYF. CDR3 bases: TGCAGCGTCGGTAATAATGAAAAACTGTATTTT.

The sample holds a few counts of this clonotype. The chain joins TRBV7-9 to TRBJ2-3, with 9 bases identical to TRBD2. Germline V CDR1 and CDR2: SEHNR, FQNEAQ (reference sequence). The CDR3 covers 17 residues. V lost 1 base and J lost 4; bases outside the gene matches: 9. DNA of the CDR3: TGTGCCAGCAGCTTAGATCGTGGCGGGGGGGCCCCAGATACGCAGTATTTT. Translated: CASSLDRGGGAPDTQYF. The full variable domain, with the rest looked up from reference TRBV7-9 and TRBJ2-3, is DTGVSQNPRHKITKRGQNVTFRCDPISEHNRLYWYRQTLGQGPEFLTYFQNEAQLEKSRLLSDRFSAERPKGSFSTLEIQRTEQGDSAMYLCASSLDRGGGAPDTQYFGPGTRLTVL.

This clonotype was recorded a few times. This rearrangement joins TRBV7-6 to TRBJ2-1; D gene unclear. The length of the CDR3 is 14 residues. Germline CDR1 reads SGHVS; CDR2 reads FNYEAQ. V was clipped by 4 bases and J by 5 bases, with 12 bases between them. The CDR3 region has the DNA TGTGCCAGCAGCTGGGCCCGGGCCGACAATGAGCAGTTCTTC. This translates into CASSWARADNEQFF.

The V call is TRBV2, the J call TRBJ2-4; possibly TRBD1 for D (6 bases). There are 15 residues in the CDR3. With 6 bases removed from V and 0 bases from J, the gap between germline ends came to 12 bases. The germline V gene has CDR1 SNHLY and CDR2 FYNNEI. The CDR3 DNA follows: TGTGCCAGCAGGCCCCAGGGGTTAGCCAAAAACATTCAGTACTTC. Protein product: CASRPQGLAKNIQYF.

In its sample, this clonotype was seen a few times. The chain joins TRBV18 to TRBJ2-1, with TRBD2 identical over 9 bases. CDR1 and CDR2 from the germline V gene are KGHSH and LQKENI. CDR3 size: 15 residues. The J segment lost 9 bases and the V segment lost 3 bases, leaving 9 bases of the junction unmatched. The CDR3 coding sequence is TGTGCCAGCTCACCTCCGACTAGCGGATTCCTTGAGCAGTTCTTC. It yields the protein CASSPPTSGFLEQFF.

This clonotype has just a few counts. The rearrangement joins TRBV5-1 to TRBJ2-3, with a possible D match to TRBD1 (6 bases). Germline V CDR1 and CDR2: SGHRS, YFSETQ. Trimming took 1 base from V and 6 from J, leaving 12 bases between them. The length of the CDR3 is 14 residues. The CDR3 nucleotides read TGCGCCAGCAGCTTGTTGGGGGCGGCGGATACGCAGTATTTT. Its translation is CASSLLGAADTQYF.

This clonotype was recorded at least ten times. V and J are TRBV20-1 and TRBJ2-1, with 9 nucleotides matching TRBD1. The germline gives CDR1 DFQATT, CDR2 SNEGSKA (reference sequence). Trimming at V came to 5 bases and at J to 4 bases, leaving 3 bases not matched to a gene. The CDR3 extends over 13 amino acids. The CDR3 spells CSARGQGYNEQFF. The CDR3 DNA sequence: TGCAGTGCTCGCGGACAGGGGTACAATGAGCAGTTCTTC.

The V and J genes are TRBV7-2 and TRBJ2-5; 10 nucleotides line up with TRBD2. The CDR3 is made up of 16 amino acids. Germline lookup yields CDR1 SGHTA and CDR2 FQGNSA. The V segment lost 2 bases and the J segment 4 bases; nucleotides outside the gene matches: 7. The CDR3 spells CASSLPTSGVGETQYF. CDR3 in DNA: TGTGCCAGCAGCTTACCCACTAGCGGGGTAGGAGAGACCCAGTACTTC.

The genes are TRBV4-1 and TRBJ2-1; 10 nucleotides line up with TRBD2. The CDR3 has 15 residues. The V segment lost 0 bases and the J segment 6 bases; nucleotides outside the gene matches: 2. Germline-derived CDR1 and CDR2 are MGHRA and YSYEKL. CDR3 DNA sequence: TGCGCCAGCAGCCAAGAACAGCGGGAGGGCAATGAGCAGTTCTTC. It codes for CASSQEQREGNEQFF.

There are a few counts of this clonotype. CDR3 amino acids: CSASKTVNTEAFF. CDR3 nucleotide sequence: TGCAGTGCCTCTAAGACGGTGAACACTGAAGCTTTCTTT. The rearrangement links TRBV20-1 to TRBJ1-1; D call uncertain. This CDR3 has 13 amino acids. Trimming cost V 6 bases and J 0 bases, with 11 bases left between them. Germline V CDR1 and CDR2: DFQATT, SNEGSKA (reference sequence).

Worth noting for this clonotype: One junction end does not reproduce the germline sequence, and a read error may be involved. The chain uses TRBV28 and TRBJ2-7; 7 positions agree with TRBD1. The CDR3 is made up of 14 amino acids. Germline V gene lookup returns CDR1 MDHEN and CDR2 SYDVKM. CDR3 sequence reads: CASSSRDSSYEEYF. The CDR3 DNA is TGTGCCAGCAGCTCTAGGGACAGCTCCTACGAGGAGTACTTC.

The chain has TRBV29-1 and TRBJ2-2; 7 bases map to TRBD2. The CDR3 runs to 13 residues. V was pared by 7 bases and J by 6 bases, with 8 bases of the junction left unmatched. Germline V gives CDR1 SQVTM, CDR2 ANQGSEA. Written as DNA, the CDR3 is TGCAGCGCTCGCGAGGGAGGGCCCGGGGAGCTGTTTTTT. The encoded protein is CSAREGGPGELFF.

This clonotype was observed a few times. The chain carries TRBV2 and TRBJ2-1, with D possibly being TRBD1 or TRBD2 (5 bases each). Per the germline V gene, CDR1 is SNHLY and CDR2 is FYNNEI. The V end was cut by 4 bases, the J end by 3 bases, with 10 bases between. CDR3 length: 14 residues. CDR3 protein: CASSVGVLYNEQFF. For the CDR3, the DNA is TGTGCCAGCAGTGTGGGGGTTCTCTACAATGAGCAGTTCTTC.

This clonotype came up a few times. The V gene is TRBV7-9, the J gene TRBJ2-2; 8 nucleotides align to TRBD1. This CDR3 region has 13 residues. With 11 bases clipped from V and 3 bases from J, the junction kept 5 bases outside the gene matches. The germline V gene encodes CDR1 SEHNR and CDR2 FQNEAQ (reference sequence). CDR3 bases: TGTGCCGCCTCGGACAGGGACACCGGGGAGCTGTTTTTT. This codes for CAASDRDTGELFF.

The V and J genes are TRBV12-3 or TRBV12-4 and TRBJ2-5, with D tentatively TRBD1 (6 bases). The CDR3 is 14 amino acids. V gave up 5 bases and J gave up 11 bases, with 21 bases separating them. This CDR3 is CASSLDRRSWEQYF. DNA of the CDR3: TGTGCCAGCAGTCTAGACAGGAGGTCATGGGAGCAGTACTTC.